This T cell receptor (beta chain) emerged from a study of shared clonotypes between healthy human individuals. Findings and limits, study-wide: Naive subsets tended to show greater estimated richness than memory subsets.

The trim removed 6 bases at V and 1 base at J, leaving 7 bases unmatched. CDR3 size: 15 residues. Germline-derived CDR1 and CDR2 are SNHLY and FYNNEI. When replicate PCRs were run on sorted subsets, they used about 200 ng DNA, about 31,000 T cell genomes. Sequenced by immunoSEQ multiplex PCR; TCRdb stores in-frame clones only, minus some. This sample has 2 million to 3 million clones, with roughly nine tenths found just once. This clone was recorded once. Its antigen is not identified. Donors were healthy HIV-negative adults without recently reported acute infections or vaccinations. This chain connects TRBV2 to TRBJ2-5; the match to TRBD2 covers 8 bases. The receptor comes from a man aged 18-30 years in good health. Source material: naive CD4+ T cells sorted from blood. Stated subset: CD45RA+ positively selected. Here the CDR3 reads CASRVAGGLQETQYF. CDR3 bases: TGTGCCAGCAGGGTGGCGGGGGGCCTCCAAGAGACCCAGTACTTC.